The clone carrying this TCR beta chain appeared a few times. TCRdb reanalysed the RT-PCR reads using MiXCR and keeps one entry per CDR3 protein. The table has 920,000 or so distinct CDR3 sequences, about a sixth seen once. V was pared by 1 base and J by 2 bases, with 11 bases between. The CDR3 consists of 14 residues. CDR1 is DFQATT and CDR2 is SNEGSKA in the germline V gene (reference sequence). The data originate from a study of patients and donors after allogeneic stem cell transplantation. The sequencing input was blood, either unsorted or a sorted T cell fraction (not recorded which). V is TRBV20-1 and J is TRBJ1-2; D is perhaps TRBD1 (6 bases). The source is a human donor who was either an allogeneic HSCT recipient or a stem cell or donor lymphocyte infusion donor (not recorded which). It is not recorded whose cells these are; they may come from a transplant donor. CDR3 residues: CSARGGRENYGYTF. In DNA form, the CDR3 reads TGCAGTGCTAGAGGGGGGCGGGAGAACTATGGCTACACCTTC.